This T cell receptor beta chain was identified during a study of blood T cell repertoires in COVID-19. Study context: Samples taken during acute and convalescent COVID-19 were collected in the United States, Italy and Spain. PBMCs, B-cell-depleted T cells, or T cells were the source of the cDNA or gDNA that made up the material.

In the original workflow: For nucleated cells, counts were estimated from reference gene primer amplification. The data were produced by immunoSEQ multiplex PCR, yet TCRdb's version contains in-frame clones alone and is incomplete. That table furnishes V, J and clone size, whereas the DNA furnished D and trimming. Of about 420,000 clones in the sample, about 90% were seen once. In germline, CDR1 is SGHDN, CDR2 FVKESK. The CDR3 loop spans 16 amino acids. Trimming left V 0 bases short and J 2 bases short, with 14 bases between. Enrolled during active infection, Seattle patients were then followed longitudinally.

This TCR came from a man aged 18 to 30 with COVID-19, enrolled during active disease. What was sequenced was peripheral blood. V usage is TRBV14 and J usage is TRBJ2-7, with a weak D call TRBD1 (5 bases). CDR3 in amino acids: CASSQDSWTQTYEQYF. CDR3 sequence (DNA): TGTGCCAGCAGCCAAGACTCCTGGACACAGACCTACGAGCAGTACTTC.